Each of the 4 T cell receptor beta chains below was sequenced from the same sample in a study of blood T cell repertoires in COVID-19. Generated by immunoSEQ multiplex PCR, the TCRdb table keeps only in-frame clones and is missing some. The sample has roughly 130,000 clones, roughly 90% seen once. Specimen: peripheral blood. The receptor set was obtained from a man aged 55 to 70 with COVID-19, enrolled during active disease.

The rearrangement uses TRBV24-1 and TRBJ1-2; D gene uncertain. V was clipped by 3 bases and J by 5 bases, with 15 bases between them. This CDR3 has 15 residues. Germline V lookup: CDR1 KGHDR, CDR2 SFDVKD. CDR3 bases: TGTGCCACCAGTGATCCCCTAACAGAAAAGTATGGCTACACCTTC. Translating it yields CATSDPLTEKYGYTF.

J is TRBJ1-2 and V is TRBV5-1; weak D call: TRBD1 (5 bases). CDR3 size: 14 residues. CDR1 and CDR2 (germline): SGHRS, YFSETQ. Between the trimmed V and J ends, which lost 5 bases and 4 bases, there was a span of 15 bases. The chain's CDR3 is CASRPGTAVYGYTF. The CDR3 nucleotides are TGCGCCAGCAGACCCGGGACTGCCGTCTATGGCTACACCTTC.

The CDR3 is CASSQFWAGGTSSEQYF. CDR3 nucleotide sequence: TGTGCCAGCAGCCAATTTTGGGCGGGAGGGACCTCTTCCGAGCAGTACTTC. This chain links TRBV16 with TRBJ2-7; 9 nucleotides align to TRBD2. The ends lost 1 base at V and 6 bases at J; junction bases unmatched: 13. The germline V gene has CDR1 KGHSY and CDR2 FQNENV. The CDR3 contains 17 residues.

V is TRBV11-2 and J is TRBJ1-6; D call uncertain. Germline values: CDR1 SGHAT, CDR2 FQNNGV. Trimming took 0 bases from V and 7 from J, leaving 4 bases between them. The CDR3 contains 13 residues. The CDR3 DNA reads TGTGCCAGCAGCTTAGATATAAATTCACCCCTCCACTTT. Its protein product is CASSLDINSPLHF. Full variable domain (remainder filled in from reference TRBV11-2 and TRBJ1-6): EAGVAQSPRYKIIEKRQSVAFWCNPISGHATLYWYQQILGQGPKLLIQFQNNGVVDDSQLPKDRFSAERLKGVDSTLKIQPAKLEDSAVYLCASSLDINSPLHFGNGTRLTVT.